One and the same sample provided the 23 T cell receptor beta chains below, sequenced in a study of PD-L1 blockade in urothelial cancer. The data were produced by immunoSEQ multiplex PCR, yet TCRdb's version contains in-frame clones alone and is incomplete. The sample holds 100,000 or so clones, 91% seen once. The starting material was PBMCs, obtained around atezolizumab (anti-PD-L1) treatment. The source is a woman aged 80 or over with urothelial cancer.

This clone has only a few counts. The genes are TRBV16 and TRBJ2-3, with TRBD2 identical over 9 bases. Germline V CDR1 and CDR2: KGHSY, FQNENV. The length of the CDR3 is 15 residues. J was trimmed by 4 bases and V by 3 bases; bases with no gene match: 5. As DNA, the CDR3 is TGTGCCAGCAGCCATGAACTAGCGGGCTCAGATACGCAGTATTTT. This translates into CASSHELAGSDTQYF.

This clone was found a few times. This CDR3 is CASSLSGSSRGYTF. The CDR3 DNA follows: TGTGCCAGCAGTTTATCCGGATCCTCGCGGGGCTACACCTTC. This rearrangement joins TRBV28 to TRBJ1-2; D gene unclear. V lost 1 base to trimming and J lost 8 bases, with 14 bases between them. CDR1 and CDR2 from the germline V gene are MDHEN and SYDVKM. The CDR3 runs 14 residues.

This chain uses TRBV28 with TRBJ1-1; tentatively, D is TRBD1 (5 bases). Trimming removed 1 base at V and 4 bases at J, with 13 bases between. CDR1 and CDR2 from the germline V gene are MDHEN and SYDVKM. The CDR3 covers 15 residues. CDR3 bases: TGTGCCAGCAGTTTATCATTGTCGGGGGGCACTGAAGCTTTCTTT. Its protein product is CASSLSLSGGTEAFF.

Only one count was recorded for this clone. V is TRBV5-5 and J is TRBJ2-7; TRBD2 matches at 9 bases. V was pared by 3 bases and J by 6 bases, with 10 bases of the junction left unmatched. The CDR3 length is 15 residues. The germline gives CDR1 SGHKS, CDR2 YYEKEE (reference sequence). The CDR3 region is CASSSLPSGNSEQYF. For the CDR3, the DNA is TGTGCCAGCAGCTCTCTCCCTAGCGGGAACTCCGAGCAGTACTTC.

The rearrangement joins TRBV6-5 to TRBJ2-1; 8 bases align to TRBD2. Germline V gene data show CDR1 as MNHEY and CDR2 as SVGAGI. This CDR3 region has 12 residues. V lost 7 bases to trimming and J lost 6 bases; unmatched junction nucleotides: 2. The CDR3 sequence: CASTGLANEQFF. The CDR3 DNA sequence: TGTGCCAGCACTGGACTAGCCAATGAGCAGTTCTTC.

The count of this clone is one. The chain has TRBV28 and TRBJ1-2, with D perhaps matching TRBD1 (6 bases). The CDR3 is 14 amino acids. Per the germline V gene, CDR1 is MDHEN and CDR2 is SYDVKM. V was pared by 4 bases and J by 5 bases, with 14 bases between. The CDR3 bases are TGTGCCAGCAGTTCAGGGGTTAGTTGGTATGGCTACACCTTC. It codes for CASSSGVSWYGYTF.

This chain uses TRBV5-6 with TRBJ1-1; D uncertain. V was pared by 4 bases and J by 6 bases, with 10 bases between. CDR3 length: 12 residues. Looked up from germline, CDR1 is SGHDT and CDR2 is YYEEEE. The CDR3 DNA follows: TGTGCCAGCAGCGCGGGTTCGCCTGAAGCTTTCTTT. Translated: CASSAGSPEAFF.

J is TRBJ1-5 and V is TRBV18; tentatively, D is TRBD1 (5 bases). The CDR3 covers 17 residues. Trimming removed 3 bases from V and 6 bases from J, with 21 bases in between. Germline V gene data show CDR1 as KGHSH and CDR2 as LQKENI. CDR3 in amino acids: CASSPFKGQGDGQPQHF. DNA for the CDR3: TGTGCCAGCTCACCTTTTAAGGGGCAGGGCGACGGTCAGCCCCAGCATTTT.

This chain uses TRBV30 with TRBJ2-7, with D perhaps TRBD2 (5 bases). The CDR3 has 13 amino acids. V was shortened by 1 base and J by 7 bases, with 14 bases between the two germline ends. The germline gives CDR1 GTSNPN, CDR2 SVGIG (reference sequence). The CDR3 DNA sequence: TGTGCCTGGAGTGCCCTGAGGACGGGGGAGCAGTACTTC. It specifies CAWSALRTGEQYF. Complete variable domain (other parts from reference TRBV30 and TRBJ2-7): SQTIHQWPATLVQPVGSPLSLECTVEGTSNPNLYWYRQAAGRGLQLLFYSVGIGQISSEVPQNLSASRPQDRQFILSSKKLLLSDSGFYLCAWSALRTGEQYFGPGTRLTVT.

This chain links TRBV7-2 with TRBJ1-4, with D unresolved. CDR1 and CDR2 (germline): SGHTA, FQGNSA. The V end was cut by 2 bases, the J end by 8 bases, with 12 bases between. The CDR3 is made up of 14 amino acids. This CDR3 is CASSLQLIKEKLFF. The CDR3 bases are TGTGCCAGCAGCTTACAACTGATTAAGGAAAAACTGTTTTTT. The full variable domain, its missing parts supplied by reference TRBV7-2 and TRBJ1-4, is GAGVSQSPSNKVTEKGKDVELRCDPISGHTALYWYRQSLGQGLEFLIYFQGNSAPDKSGLPSDRFSAERTGGSVSTLTIQRTQQEDSAVYLCASSLQLIKEKLFFGSGTQLSVL.

The genes are TRBV2 and TRBJ2-7; 13 nucleotides align to TRBD2. V dropped 6 bases and J dropped 7; count of bases not matched to a gene: 12. The CDR3 totals 16 residues. CDR1 is SNHLY, CDR2 FYNNEI, per germline. Written as DNA, the CDR3 is TGTGCCAGCAGGGCCGGACTAGCGGGAGCGTCTGGGGAGCAGTACTTC. Translating gives CASRAGLAGASGEQYF.

The table lists this clone with a few counts. The rearrangement uses TRBV29-1 and TRBJ1-1; 7 nucleotides line up with TRBD1. The J segment lost 8 bases and the V segment lost 7 bases, leaving 7 bases of the junction unmatched. Germline CDR1 and CDR2: SQVTM and ANQGSEA. This CDR3 is built from 11 residues. CDR3 bases: TGCAGCGCGGCGACAGGGCCAGAAGCTTTCTTT. This encodes CSAATGPEAFF. Together with reference TRBV29-1 and TRBJ1-1, the CDR3 gives the full variable domain: SAVISQKPSRDICQRGTSLTIQCQVDSQVTMMFWYRQQPGQSLTLIATANQGSEATYESGFVIDKFPISRPNLTFSTLTVSNMSPEDSSIYLCSAATGPEAFFGQGTRLTVV.

This chain joins TRBV16 and TRBJ2-7; 8 bases are shared with TRBD1. This CDR3 is built from 15 residues. Trimming removed 0 bases from V and 6 bases from J; junction bases left unmatched: 7. CDR1 and CDR2 (germline): KGHSY, FQNENV. The CDR3 bases are TGTGCCAGCAGCCAATCGGGGGCAGGGGGCGCCGAGCAGTACTTC. Translating gives CASSQSGAGGAEQYF.

CDR3 bases: TGTGCCAGCAGCTTAGGGGGACTGCGAACTGAAGCTTTCTTT. Amino acid sequence: CASSLGGLRTEAFF. The chain has TRBV7-3 and TRBJ1-1, with D possibly matching TRBD1 (5 bases). Germline V gives CDR1 SGHTA, CDR2 FQGTGA. The ends were cut back, 2 bases at V and 5 bases at J, with 12 bases in the middle. This CDR3 has 14 amino acids.

The V call is TRBV7-9, the J call TRBJ2-5; 7 nucleotides align to TRBD1. With 0 bases clipped from V and 5 bases from J, the junction kept 6 bases outside the gene matches. The CDR3 has 15 residues. CDR1 is SEHNR and CDR2 is FQNEAQ in the germline V gene (reference sequence). CDR3 sequence (DNA): TGTGCCAGCAGCTTAGCCCAGGGGGTATGGGAGACCCAGTACTTC. Its translation is CASSLAQGVWETQYF.

This clone was counted once. The chain carries TRBV29-1 and TRBJ2-5; weak D call: TRBD2 (5 bases). CDR1 is SQVTM and CDR2 is ANQGSEA in the germline V gene. V was pared by 4 bases and J by 5 bases, with 11 bases between. The CDR3 has 12 residues. The CDR3 nucleotides are TGCAGCGTTGCTCGGGGTGGGGAGACCCAGTACTTC. It is translated as CSVARGGETQYF.

This clone was counted a few times. The genes are TRBV5-5 and TRBJ1-1, with no clear D. This CDR3 comprises 14 residues. Trimming removed 5 bases from V and 6 bases from J, with 17 bases in between. Germline-derived CDR1 and CDR2 are SGHKS and YYEKEE (reference sequence). The CDR3 nucleotides read TGTGCCAGCAGTTTCCCTGACCCGAGGGCTGAAGCTTTCTTT. Translation: CASSFPDPRAEAFF.

V is TRBV6-6 and J is TRBJ2-7; 9 nucleotides align to TRBD1. Germline assignment: CDR1 MNHNY and CDR2 SVGAGI (reference sequence). This CDR3 region has 15 residues. V dropped 6 bases and J dropped 1; count of bases not matched to a gene: 7. The CDR3 DNA follows: TGTGCCAGCAGGAGCCGACAGGGGGTTTCCTACGAGCAGTACTTC. It codes for CASRSRQGVSYEQYF.

V usage is TRBV6-1 and J usage is TRBJ2-5; the D gene is possibly TRBD1 (6 bases). The V gene lost 6 bases and the J gene lost 7 bases, with 18 bases spanning the gap. CDR1 and CDR2 from the germline V gene are MNHNS and SASEGT. CDR3 size: 14 residues. In DNA, the CDR3 is TGTGCCAGCAGCTCAGGAACAGGGTTAGGGACCCAGTACTTC. Protein: CASSSGTGLGTQYF.

This clone was observed a single time. V usage is TRBV25-1 and J usage is TRBJ2-1; 10 bases align to TRBD2. Trimming took 6 bases from V and 1 from J; bases not matched to a gene: 0. CDR1 is MGHDK, CDR2 SYGVNS, per germline. This CDR3 has 14 residues. This CDR3 reads CASRTSGSYNEQFF. CDR3 DNA sequence: TGTGCCAGCAGGACTAGCGGGTCCTACAATGAGCAGTTCTTC.

CDR3 DNA: TGTGCCAGCAGTGACAGGGGATGGGGGACTGAAGCTTTCTTT. It encodes CASSDRGWGTEAFF. V usage is TRBV25-1 and J usage is TRBJ1-1; D might be TRBD1 (6 bases). This CDR3 contains 14 residues. V was clipped by 3 bases and J by 5 bases, with 13 bases between them. From germline, CDR1 is MGHDK and CDR2 SYGVNS.

The chain uses TRBV7-2 and TRBJ1-4, with 9 bases that match TRBD1. The germline CDR1 and CDR2 sequences are SGHTA and FQGNSA. The CDR3 loop spans 15 amino acids. V shed 5 bases and J 8 bases; nucleotides not matched to a gene: 9. The CDR3 here is CASSPPTGGYEKLFF. The CDR3 DNA is TGTGCCAGCAGCCCCCCGACAGGGGGGTACGAAAAACTGTTTTTT. Full variable domain (rest looked up from reference TRBV7-2 and TRBJ1-4): GAGVSQSPSNKVTEKGKDVELRCDPISGHTALYWYRQSLGQGLEFLIYFQGNSAPDKSGLPSDRFSAERTGGSVSTLTIQRTQQEDSAVYLCASSPPTGGYEKLFFGSGTQLSVL.

The V gene is TRBV7-9, the J gene TRBJ2-3, with TRBD1 identical over 8 bases. The CDR3 spans 16 residues. Germline-derived CDR1 and CDR2 are SEHNR and FQNEAQ (reference sequence). V lost 3 bases, J lost 1 base, and 6 bases stayed unmatched. The CDR3 sequence: CASSFRTGPGTDTQYF. The CDR3 DNA sequence: TGTGCCAGCAGCTTTCGGACAGGGCCGGGCACAGATACGCAGTATTTT.